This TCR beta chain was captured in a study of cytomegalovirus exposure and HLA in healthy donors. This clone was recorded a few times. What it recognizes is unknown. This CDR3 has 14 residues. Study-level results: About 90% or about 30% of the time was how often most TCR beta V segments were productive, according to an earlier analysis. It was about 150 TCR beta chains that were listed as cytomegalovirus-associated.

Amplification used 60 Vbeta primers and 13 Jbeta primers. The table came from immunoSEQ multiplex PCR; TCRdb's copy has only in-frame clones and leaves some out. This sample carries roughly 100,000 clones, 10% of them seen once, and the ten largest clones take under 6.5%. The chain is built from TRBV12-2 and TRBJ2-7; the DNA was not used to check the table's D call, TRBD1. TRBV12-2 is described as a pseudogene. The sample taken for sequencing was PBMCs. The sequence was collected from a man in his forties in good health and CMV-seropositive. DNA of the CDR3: TGTGCAAGTCGCTTGAAGACAGTTCCCTACGAGCAGTACTTC. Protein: CASRLKTVPYEQYF.